Below, 9 T cell receptor beta chains from the same sample are listed, as sequenced in a study of cytomegalovirus exposure and HLA in healthy donors. 13 Jbeta primers and 60 Vbeta primers were used for the PCR. Profiling relied on immunoSEQ multiplex PCR, and the TCRdb table lists in-frame clones only, not all of them. The listing records around 120,000 clones. Input material: PBMCs. Receptors were obtained from a man aged 18 to 35 in good health and CMV-seronegative.

The chain employs TRBV7-2 and TRBJ2-7, with D possibly matching TRBD2 (5 bases). Trimming removed 5 bases at V and 3 bases at J, with 5 bases between. Germline assignment: CDR1 SGHTA and CDR2 FQGNSA. The CDR3 runs 11 residues. As DNA, the CDR3 is TGTGCCAGCAGCCGGGACTACGAGCAGTACTTC. This translates into CASSRDYEQYF.

V is TRBV27 and J is TRBJ1-5; TRBD1 is a possible D gene (6 bases). V was clipped by 6 bases and J by 4 bases, with 28 bases between them. The CDR3 length is 19 residues. CDR1 is MNHEY, CDR2 SMNVEV, per germline (reference sequence). The CDR3 DNA reads as TGTGCCAGCAGCGCCGCAACCCAGGGGAGGGTGGGGGCAAATCAGCCCCAGCATTTT. The encoded protein is CASSAATQGRVGANQPQHF.

The chain couples TRBV19 to TRBJ1-1; TRBD1 agrees at 9 bases. The CDR3 is 15 amino acids. Germline V gene lookup returns CDR1 LNHDA and CDR2 SQIVND (reference sequence). V was clipped by 8 bases and J by 3 bases; unmatched bases: 10. This CDR3 reads CASPPGTGKDTEAFF. The DNA for the CDR3 is TGTGCCAGTCCCCCAGGGACAGGGAAGGACACTGAAGCTTTCTTT.

J is TRBJ2-7 and V is TRBV10-3; 10 bases match TRBD1. The CDR3 loop spans 14 amino acids. The V segment lost 2 bases and the J segment 4 bases; nucleotides outside the gene matches: 2. In germline, CDR1 is ENHRY, CDR2 SYGVKD. The CDR3 here is CAISEDRGPYEQYF. In DNA, the CDR3 is TGTGCCATCAGTGAGGACAGGGGGCCTTACGAGCAGTACTTC.

The rearrangement links TRBV11-3 to TRBJ2-2; D is possibly TRBD1 (6 bases). The CDR3 extends over 16 amino acids. The germline V gene encodes CDR1 SGHNT and CDR2 YENEEA. The V gene lost 3 bases and the J gene lost 4 bases, with 15 bases spanning the gap. This CDR3 reads CASSFSGTPFTGELFF. The CDR3 DNA follows: TGTGCCAGCAGCTTTTCCGGGACACCTTTCACCGGGGAGCTGTTTTTT. Complete variable domain (other parts from reference TRBV11-3 and TRBJ2-2): EAGVVQSPRYKIIEKKQPVAFWCNPISGHNTLYWYLQNLGQGPELLIRYENEEAVDDSQLPKDRFSAERLKGVDSTLKIQPAELGDSAVYLCASSFSGTPFTGELFFGEGSRLTVL.

The gene calls are TRBV7-9 and TRBJ1-1; 10 nucleotides align to TRBD1. There are 16 residues in the CDR3. Trimming removed 1 base from V and 3 bases from J; junction bases left unmatched: 5. In germline, CDR1 is SEHNR, CDR2 FQNEAQ (reference sequence). The CDR3 is CASSLGQGQGYTEAFF. DNA of the CDR3: TGTGCCAGCAGCTTAGGGCAGGGACAGGGGTACACTGAAGCTTTCTTT.

For this clone: In the same sample, other DNA sequences code for this CDR3. V is TRBV6-4 and J is TRBJ2-4; 8 nucleotides agree with TRBD1. V gave up 4 bases and J gave up 8 bases; unmatched junction bases: 10. CDR3 length: 15 amino acids. The germline V gene has CDR1 MRHNA and CDR2 SNTAGT. The CDR3 region has the DNA TGTGCCAGCAGTGCTGAGTCAGGGGGCGCGGACATTCAGTACTTC. It yields the protein CASSAESGGADIQYF.

The CDR3 spells CASSLPPRLAGIYNEQFF. CDR3 coding DNA: TGTGCCAGCAGCTTACCCCCTCGACTAGCGGGGATATACAATGAGCAGTTCTTC. V is TRBV7-9 and J is TRBJ2-1; 11 positions match TRBD2. Losses at the gene ends were 2 bases for V and 4 bases for J; bases not matched to a gene: 10. This CDR3 is built from 18 residues. Germline assignment: CDR1 SEHNR and CDR2 FQNEAQ (reference sequence).

The gene calls are TRBV7-9 and TRBJ2-1; 10 bases line up with TRBD1. The CDR3 spans 16 residues. Germline-derived CDR1 and CDR2 are SEHNR and FQNEAQ (reference sequence). The ends lost 5 bases at V and 5 bases at J; junction bases unmatched: 9. The CDR3 here is CASSLIGGTGDNEQFF. The CDR3 coding sequence is TGTGCCAGCAGCCTCATCGGCGGGACAGGGGACAATGAGCAGTTCTTC.